This T cell receptor beta chain was identified in a study of Ad26.COV2.S vaccination and SARS-CoV-2 variants. Study results and caveats: The breadth of spike-specific CD8+ and CD4+ T cell responses after vaccination was reportedly substantial.

In the case of this clone: The antigen is not known.

Here immunoSEQ multiplex PCR was the method, and the copy in TCRdb shows in-frame clones only, minus some. The sample holds a few hundred thousand clones, around 87% seen once. V lost 2 bases, J lost 2 bases, and 12 bases lay in between. The CDR3 runs 15 residues. Per the germline V gene, CDR1 is MNHNY and CDR2 is SVGAGI (reference sequence). Treatment defined: approximately 18 received Ad26.COV2.S at low or high dose, single or two shots; 5 received placebo; per-sample allocation not given. The samples were gathered on day 63 after the first injection of vaccine or placebo. The source was peripheral blood, collected in a trial of Ad26.COV2.S vaccine versus placebo. The chain joins TRBV6-6 to TRBJ2-5, with a tentative D call TRBD1 (6 bases). The origin of this receptor is a person aged 18 to 59 who received the Ad26.COV2.S COVID-19 vaccine or a placebo. CDR3: CASSYLTGEQETQYF. The DNA of the CDR3 is TGTGCCAGCAGTTACCTGACAGGAGAGCAAGAGACCCAGTACTTC.